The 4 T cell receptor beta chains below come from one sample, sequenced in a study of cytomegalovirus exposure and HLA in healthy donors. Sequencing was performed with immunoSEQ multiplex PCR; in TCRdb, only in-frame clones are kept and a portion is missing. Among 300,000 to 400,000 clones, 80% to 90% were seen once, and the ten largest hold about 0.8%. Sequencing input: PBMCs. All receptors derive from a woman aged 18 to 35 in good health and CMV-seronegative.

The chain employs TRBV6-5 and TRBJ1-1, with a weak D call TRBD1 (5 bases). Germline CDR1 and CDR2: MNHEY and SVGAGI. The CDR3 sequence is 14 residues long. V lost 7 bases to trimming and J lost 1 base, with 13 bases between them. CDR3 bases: TGTGCCAGCACCCCGTGGGGGGGGAACACTGAAGCTTTCTTT. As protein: CASTPWGGNTEAFF.

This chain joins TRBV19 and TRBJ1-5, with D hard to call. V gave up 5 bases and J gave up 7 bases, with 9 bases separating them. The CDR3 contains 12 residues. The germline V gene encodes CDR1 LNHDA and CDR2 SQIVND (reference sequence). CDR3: CASSLGSQPQHF. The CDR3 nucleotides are TGTGCCAGTAGTCTAGGGAGCCAGCCCCAGCATTTT. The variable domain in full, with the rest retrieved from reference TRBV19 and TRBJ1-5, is DGGITQSPKYLFRKEGQNVTLSCEQNLNHDAMYWYRQDPGQGLRLIYYSQIVNDFQKGDIAEGYSVSREKKESFPLTVTSAQKNPTAFYLCASSLGSQPQHFGDGTRLSIL.

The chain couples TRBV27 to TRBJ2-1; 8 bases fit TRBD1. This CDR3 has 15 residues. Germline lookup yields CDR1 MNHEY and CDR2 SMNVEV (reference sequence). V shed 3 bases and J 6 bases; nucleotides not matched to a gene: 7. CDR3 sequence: CASSFRQGRINEQFF. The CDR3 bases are TGTGCCAGCAGTTTTAGACAGGGGCGGATCAATGAGCAGTTCTTC.

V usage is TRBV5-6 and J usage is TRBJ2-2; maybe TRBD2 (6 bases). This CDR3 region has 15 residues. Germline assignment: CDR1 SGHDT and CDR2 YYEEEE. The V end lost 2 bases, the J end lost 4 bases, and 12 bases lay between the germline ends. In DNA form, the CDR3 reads TGTGCCAGCAGCTTTTCGGGGGTAATCACCGGGGAGCTGTTTTTT. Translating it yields CASSFSGVITGELFF.